This T cell receptor (beta chain) originates from a study of T cell repertoires in cytomegalovirus infection (dated 2019 in TCRdb). About the investigation overall: Recently identified HLA-C-restricted CMV epitopes, whose presentation resists viral immunomodulation, were targeted by peptide stimulations together with well-studied HLA-B-restricted epitopes. Donor HLA type was relevant to the analysis, as public TCR beta signatures indicated carriage of CMV infection together with the matching HLA type.

The sample holds a few counts of this clonotype. This clone's antigen is unknown. No base-level quality is on record; no much larger clone is a single base apart. What the research found in general, with its limitations: In both this cohort and an independent cohort of some 380 donors, the cumulative frequency of public TCR beta family members distinguished carriers of CMV infection plus the relevant HLA type. The ex vivo response was dominated by HLA-C-restricted CMV-specific TCR beta clonotypes, which also provided the single most frequent clonotype in two of eight donors.

Sequencing was carried out with an Illumina HiSeq 1500. TCRdb applied fastp at Q25 and MiXCR to the public reads, then kept only in-frame beta chains. Under each unique CDR3 protein, matching rows form one entry showing the most common genes and DNA. Counted in this sample were roughly 500,000 distinct CDR3 sequences; 30% to 35% of them appeared once. The biggest ten clones account for around a sixth of the sample. Sample treatment or condition, as interpreted from the label and publication: in vitro stimulation with specific CMV peptide epitopes to enrich CMV-specific T cells. Sequenced here: cultured PBMCs, sampled from culture after CMV antigen stimulation. The origin of this receptor is a human donor in good health (CMV status not recorded). Some clones in this sample may be carry-over from other donors' samples.

The CDR3 region reads CASSFPGVPPSTDTQYF. The nucleotide sequence reads TGTGCCAGCAGCTTTCCGGGAGTCCCCCCTAGCACAGATACGCAGTATTTT. The chain employs TRBV11-2 and TRBJ2-3; TRBD2 is a weak D gene call, 6 bases matching. V is pared back by 3 bases and J by 0 bases, with 16 bases lying between the germline termini. From a lookup of the germline V gene, CDR1 and CDR2 are SGHAT and FQNNGV. The CDR3 runs 17 residues from the cysteine to the phenylalanine. Left in the record is the CDR3 DNA by itself, 51 bases read in frame from the first base.